Presented here are 13 T cell receptor beta chains from one specimen sequenced in a study of blood T cells in healthy people across ages (dated by TCRdb to between 2015 and 2016). The library was produced with 5' RACE. The run used an Illumina HiSeq 2500. The second PCR ran for about 7 to 11 cycles and used a J-beta primer mix along with a sample-barcoded 5' primer. TCRdb handled the public reads itself, with Q25 trimming in fastp and clone calling in MiXCR, and kept productive beta chains. All rows with the same CDR3 protein become a single entry with the most common DNA and genes. The sample data list fewer than 1 million distinct CDR3 sequences, and 44% of these were observed just once. The ten largest clones capture 15% to 25% of the sample. The sample consisted of blood. These TCRs come from a man in his 60s in good health.

This clonotype has just a few counts. The gene calls are TRBV21-1 and TRBJ1-6; TRBD1 reflects the table's D call only, with no check against the DNA. TRBV21-1 is a pseudogene locus. This CDR3 region has 17 residues. As DNA, the CDR3 is TGTGCCAGCAGCCCCCGGACAGGGGCAGACTATAATTCACCCCTCCACTTT. Its translation is CASSPRTGADYNSPLHF.

This sequence joins TRBV7-9 and TRBJ2-4; TRBD2 might be the D (6 bases). This CDR3 comprises 15 residues. Between the trimmed V and J ends, which lost 6 bases and 1 base, there was a span of 13 bases. CDR1 is SEHNR, CDR2 FQNEAQ, per germline (reference sequence). The CDR3 protein is CASSPRAGAKNIQYF. In DNA, the CDR3 is TGTGCCAGCAGTCCCAGAGCGGGTGCCAAAAACATTCAGTACTTC.

This clonotype was counted at least ten times. The rearrangement joins TRBV27 to TRBJ2-1; unclear D gene. CDR1 is MNHEY, CDR2 SMNVEV, per germline (reference sequence). This CDR3 has 11 amino acids. Deletions cut 5 bases from V and 9 bases from J, with 8 bases between. The CDR3 bases are TGTGCCAGCAGTAAAGCCTCTGAGCAGTTCTTC. It is translated as CASSKASEQFF.

J is TRBJ2-1 and V is TRBV20-1; 8 positions match TRBD2. V was pared by 6 bases and J by 7 bases, with 11 bases of the junction left unmatched. CDR1 and CDR2 (germline): DFQATT, SNEGSKA (reference sequence). The CDR3 runs to 14 residues. CDR3 residues: CSARPAGARNEQFF. In nucleotides, the CDR3 is TGCAGTGCCAGACCAGCGGGGGCTAGGAATGAGCAGTTCTTC.

The chain is built from TRBV29-1 and TRBJ2-1, with 14 bases matching TRBD2. The CDR3 length is 14 residues. Trimming removed 8 bases from V and 8 bases from J; junction bases left unmatched: 8. Germline V gene lookup returns CDR1 SQVTM and CDR2 ANQGSEA. The CDR3 bases are TGCAGCTCAGGGACTAGCGGGAGTTGGTATGAGCAGTTCTTC. Translating gives CSSGTSGSWYEQFF.

This chain joins TRBV14 and TRBJ1-6, with 7 nucleotides matching TRBD1. Germline-derived CDR1 and CDR2 are SGHDN and FVKESK. V shed 5 bases, J shed 9 bases, and the junction held 7 bases outside the gene matches. This CDR3 comprises 14 residues. The DNA of the CDR3 is TGTGCCAGCAGCGCGACAGGGCGGGGTTCACCCCTCCACTTT. Amino acid sequence: CASSATGRGSPLHF.

This clonotype has only a few counts. J is TRBJ2-2 and V is TRBV7-9, with D hard to call. The ends were cut back, 1 base at V and 6 bases at J, with 3 bases in the middle. This CDR3 is 12 amino acids long. Germline CDR1 is SEHNR and CDR2 is FQNEAQ (reference sequence). DNA for the CDR3: TGTGCCAGCAGCTTAGGGGCCGGGGAGCTGTTTTTT. This encodes CASSLGAGELFF.

At least ten counts were recorded for this clonotype. The chain is built from TRBV7-2 and TRBJ2-7; no definite D call. The CDR3 contains 13 residues. The ends were cut back, 3 bases at V and 3 bases at J, with 9 bases in the middle. Germline V gene data show CDR1 as SGHTA and CDR2 as FQGNSA. The CDR3 sequence: CASSFRPIYEQYF. The DNA for the CDR3 is TGTGCCAGCAGCTTTAGGCCAATCTACGAGCAGTACTTC.

This chain joins TRBV7-2 and TRBJ1-2, with D possibly matching TRBD1 (5 bases). There are 14 residues in the CDR3. Germline V lookup: CDR1 SGHTA, CDR2 FQGNSA. Trimming left V 5 bases short and J 4 bases short, with 14 bases between. The CDR3 coding sequence is TGTGCCAGCAGCATGGTAGGGGAAACCTATGGCTACACCTTC. Its translation: CASSMVGETYGYTF. The full variable domain, rest sourced from reference TRBV7-2 and TRBJ1-2, is GAGVSQSPSNKVTEKGKDVELRCDPISGHTALYWYRQSLGQGLEFLIYFQGNSAPDKSGLPSDRFSAERTGGSVSTLTIQRTQQEDSAVYLCASSMVGETYGYTFGSGTRLTVV.

This clonotype was seen only a few times. For the CDR3, the DNA is TGTGCCAGCAGCTTGCCCCCTGGGCAGCTCTCCTACGAGCAGTACTTC. It translates to CASSLPPGQLSYEQYF. V gene TRBV7-3 combines with J gene TRBJ2-7; D is unclear. CDR3 length equals 16 residues. Germline V gene lookup returns CDR1 SGHTA and CDR2 FQGTGA. Trimming took 3 bases from V and 0 from J, leaving 15 bases between them.

V usage is TRBV11-3 and J usage is TRBJ2-7; D is undetermined. CDR1 and CDR2 (germline): SGHNT, YENEEA. The CDR3 spans 14 residues. The V end was cut by 7 bases, the J end by 3 bases, with 16 bases between. In DNA form, the CDR3 reads TGTGCCAGCAACTTGGGCGTCGCCTTCTACGAGCAGTACTTC. As protein: CASNLGVAFYEQYF.

V usage is TRBV6-6 and J usage is TRBJ2-7; D perhaps matches TRBD1 (6 bases). V shed 8 bases and J shed 6 bases, with 14 bases lying between them. The CDR3 spans 12 residues. CDR1 is MNHNY, CDR2 SVGAGI, per germline (reference sequence). CDR3 sequence (DNA): TGTGCCAGCGGCTTGGACAGCCTCGAGCAGTACTTC. As protein: CASGLDSLEQYF.

This chain joins TRBV30 and TRBJ2-7; D assignment may be TRBD1 or TRBD2 (5 bases each). CDR1 and CDR2 (germline): GTSNPN, SVGIG (reference sequence). CDR3 size: 13 residues. CDR3 in amino acids: CAMEVGATYEQYF. In DNA, the CDR3 is TGTGCTATGGAGGTAGGGGCCACCTACGAGCAGTACTTC.